The 12 T cell receptor beta chains below were found in one sample sequenced in a study of shared clonotypes between healthy human individuals. TCRdb keeps only in-frame clones here, not all; method: immunoSEQ multiplex PCR. The table has around 1,900,000 clones, about 94% seen once; the top ten hold about 1.7%. CD8 cells regarded as naive lacked CD45RO, were positively chosen for CCR7, and omitted terminally differentiated effector memory CD45RA+ cells. Sequencing was done on a sample of naive CD8+ T cells from PBMCs. The origin of the receptors is a man aged 18 to 29 in good health. Some clones in this sample may be carry-over from other donors' samples.

A single count supports this clone. This specimen includes other DNA sequences encoding the same CDR3. CDR3 in amino acids: CASSSTGELFF. CDR3 DNA: TGTGCCAGCAGCTCGACAGGGGAGCTGTTTTTT. V usage is TRBV27 and J usage is TRBJ2-2, with unresolved D. The V and J ends lost 6 bases and 8 bases respectively, with 7 bases between them. Germline V gene sequence: CDR1 MNHEY, CDR2 SMNVEV (reference sequence). The CDR3 covers 11 residues.

The V and J genes are TRBV4-2 and TRBJ2-1; D call uncertain. CDR1 LGHNA and CDR2 YNFKEQ come from the germline V gene. There are 16 residues in the CDR3. V lost 1 base to trimming and J lost 7 bases, with 17 bases between them. CDR3 in DNA: TGTGCCAGCAGCCAAGGAGGTACGGCAGCGTCAAATGAGCAGTTCTTC. This translates into CASSQGGTAASNEQFF.

About this clone itself: At the DNA level, this CDR3 is encoded by other sequences in the same sample as well. This chain connects TRBV6-5 to TRBJ1-1; 9 bases are a match to TRBD1. Per the germline V gene, CDR1 is MNHEY and CDR2 is SVGAGI. This CDR3 region has 14 residues. J lost 2 bases, V lost 6 bases, and 4 bases had no gene match. The CDR3 DNA reads TGTGCCAGCAGCCTGGGACAGGGCAACACTGAAGCTTTCTTT. Its protein is CASSLGQGNTEAFF.

The rearrangement joins TRBV9 to TRBJ1-2; 9 nucleotides agree with TRBD1. The CDR3 loop spans 14 amino acids. Germline V CDR1 and CDR2: SGDLS, YYNGEE. The V gene end was trimmed by 3 bases and the J gene end by 7 bases; junction bases not matched to a gene: 7. This chain's CDR3 is CASSAAGTGSGYTF. The DNA of the CDR3 is TGTGCCAGCAGCGCCGCCGGGACAGGGAGTGGCTACACCTTC.

V is TRBV27 and J is TRBJ2-7; D is uncertain. Trimming removed 1 base from V and 5 bases from J, with 15 bases in between. Per germline, CDR1 MNHEY and CDR2 SMNVEV (reference sequence). The CDR3 length is 15 residues. The CDR3 is CASSLFAHERHEQYF. The CDR3 bases are TGTGCCAGCAGTTTATTTGCCCACGAACGTCACGAGCAGTACTTC.

The chain carries TRBV28 and TRBJ1-5; D might be TRBD1 (5 bases). CDR3 length: 14 residues. The V gene lost 7 bases and the J gene lost 3 bases, with 13 bases spanning the gap. Germline V CDR1 and CDR2: MDHEN, SYDVKM. The CDR3 is CASTMFRDNQPQHF. The CDR3 coding sequence is TGTGCCAGCACCATGTTCAGGGACAATCAGCCCCAGCATTTT.

The V and J genes are TRBV4-1 and TRBJ2-7; 10 positions match TRBD2. Germline V CDR1 and CDR2: MGHRA, YSYEKL. The J segment lost 7 bases and the V segment lost 1 base, leaving 13 bases of the junction unmatched. This CDR3 is built from 17 residues. The CDR3, as DNA: TGCGCCAGCAGCCAAGTCGGGCTTCCGGGACTAGCGATTGAGCAGTACTTC. This sequence encodes CASSQVGLPGLAIEQYF.

The chain recombines TRBV7-9 with TRBJ2-7; TRBD1 agrees at 9 bases. Germline V CDR1 and CDR2: SEHNR, FQNEAQ (reference sequence). V lost 5 bases to trimming and J lost 0 bases; unmatched junction nucleotides: 14. The CDR3 contains 18 residues. DNA of the CDR3: TGTGCCAGCAGCCACGGGACAGGGCGGCCCACAAACTCCTACGAGCAGTACTTC. Translated: CASSHGTGRPTNSYEQYF.

The chain uses TRBV9 and TRBJ2-7, with D unresolved. Germline V gene sequence: CDR1 SGDLS, CDR2 YYNGEE. Trimming shortened V by 0 bases and J by 4 bases, and 14 bases separated the two germline ends. CDR3 length: 15 residues. The CDR3 coding sequence is TGTGCCAGCAGCGTAGGTGGGGAAATGGAGTACGAGCAGTACTTC. Its translation: CASSVGGEMEYEQYF. Combining the CDR3 with reference TRBV9 and TRBJ2-7 gives the whole variable domain DSGVTQTPKHLITATGQRVTLRCSPRSGDLSVYWYQQSLDQGLQFLIQYYNGEERAKGNILERFSAQQFPDLHSELNLSSLELGDSALYFCASSVGGEMEYEQYFGPGTRLTVT.

The chain carries TRBV6-1 and TRBJ2-5; 11 positions agree with TRBD1. The CDR3 is 15 amino acids. Germline trimming cut 0 bases from V and 4 bases from J; bases unmatched to any gene: 1. Germline lookup yields CDR1 MNHNS and CDR2 SASEGT. The CDR3 coding sequence is TGTGCCAGCAGTGAAGCGGGACAGGGGGTAGAGACCCAGTACTTC. Amino acids: CASSEAGQGVETQYF.

This clone was recorded once. The rearrangement links TRBV7-9 to TRBJ2-5, with a tentative D call TRBD1 (5 bases). Trimming shortened V by 5 bases and J by 6 bases, and 10 bases separated the two germline ends. The germline gives CDR1 SEHNR, CDR2 FQNEAQ (reference sequence). This CDR3 contains 12 residues. This CDR3 is CASSGRAQTQYF. In nucleotides, the CDR3 is TGTGCCAGCAGCGGCAGGGCTCAGACCCAGTACTTC. Together with reference TRBV7-9 and TRBJ2-5, the CDR3 gives the full variable domain: DTGVSQNPRHKITKRGQNVTFRCDPISEHNRLYWYRQTLGQGPEFLTYFQNEAQLEKSRLLSDRFSAERPKGSFSTLEIQRTEQGDSAMYLCASSGRAQTQYFGPGTRLLVL.

The chain employs TRBV27 and TRBJ2-7; perhaps TRBD1 as D (5 bases). Trimming shortened V by 5 bases and J by 2 bases, and 10 bases separated the two germline ends. This CDR3 has 13 residues. CDR1 and CDR2 from the germline V gene are MNHEY and SMNVEV (reference sequence). The chain's CDR3 is CASSTRVTYEQYF. The CDR3 DNA follows: TGTGCCAGCAGTACCAGGGTCACCTACGAGCAGTACTTC.